The 26 T cell receptor beta chains given below trace back to one sample, sequenced in a study of blood T cells in healthy people across ages. Then a second PCR, running about 6 to 12 cycles, was carried out with a sample-barcoded 5' primer and a J-beta primer mix. Each CDR3 protein gets one entry after TCRdb re-called the 5' RACE reads with MiXCR. The sample gives roughly 2 million distinct CDR3 sequences, 40% to 55% of which show up once; over 2% is in the top ten. The sample was blood. The receptors derive from a woman aged 40-49 years in good health.

The rearrangement links TRBV9 to TRBJ2-7, with D tentatively TRBD1 (5 bases). V was trimmed by 0 bases and J by 1 base, leaving 8 bases between them. The length of the CDR3 is 14 residues. CDR1 is SGDLS, CDR2 YYNGEE, per germline. Written as DNA, the CDR3 is TGTGCCAGCAGCGTAGAGGGGCAGTCCTACGAGCAGTACTTC. Protein product: CASSVEGQSYEQYF. Variable domain in full (rest from reference TRBV9 and TRBJ2-7): DSGVTQTPKHLITATGQRVTLRCSPRSGDLSVYWYQQSLDQGLQFLIQYYNGEERAKGNILERFSAQQFPDLHSELNLSSLELGDSALYFCASSVEGQSYEQYFGPGTRLTVT.

Comment on this clonotype: The junction and the germline gene differ at one end; a read error may be behind it. V usage is TRBV10-3 and J usage is TRBJ2-1; maybe TRBD2 (6 bases). CDR1 and CDR2 from the germline V gene are ENHRY and SYGVKD. The CDR3 spans 13 residues. CDR3 bases: TGTGCCATCGGGGGGACCCAAAACAATGTGCAGTTCTTC. Protein product: CAIGGTQNNVQFF.

The chain employs TRBV29-1 and TRBJ2-3, with a possible D match to TRBD2 (6 bases). Germline CDR1 and CDR2: SQVTM and ANQGSEA. V dropped 6 bases and J dropped 2 bases, with 18 bases sitting between them. The CDR3 extends over 15 amino acids. Here the CDR3 reads CSVGGVGGVTDTQYF. The CDR3 DNA is TGCAGCGTAGGAGGGGTAGGCGGGGTCACAGATACGCAGTATTTT.

CDR3 in amino acids: CATIGRVVGTVVYGYTF. CDR3 nucleotide sequence: TGTGCCACCATCGGTAGGGTAGTAGGGACTGTCGTCTATGGCTACACCTTC. The chain uses TRBV10-3 and TRBJ1-2; D might be TRBD1 (5 bases). Germline values: CDR1 ENHRY, CDR2 SYGVKD. Trimming removed 10 bases at V and 4 bases at J, with 28 bases between. The length of the CDR3 is 17 residues.

The J gene is TRBJ2-1, the V gene TRBV6-5; TRBD1 matches at 8 bases. V trimming: 6 bases; J trimming: 6 bases; junction bases outside the gene matches: 10. CDR1 and CDR2 from the germline V gene are MNHEY and SVGAGI. The CDR3 sequence is 15 residues long. The CDR3 DNA reads TGTGCCAGCAGCCGGGATAGGACAGGGACCAATGAGCAGTTCTTC. Translating it yields CASSRDRTGTNEQFF.

This clonotype was seen at least ten times. This chain joins TRBV9 and TRBJ1-2, with D uncertain. Germline CDR1 SGDLS, CDR2 YYNGEE. With 5 bases removed from V and 3 bases from J, the gap between germline ends came to 5 bases. There are 11 residues in the CDR3. The CDR3 DNA reads as TGTGCCAGCAGTGGGGACTATGGCTACACCTTC. It yields the protein CASSGDYGYTF.

The chain carries TRBV20-1 and TRBJ2-7; perhaps TRBD2 as D (5 bases). The J call is doubtful: the DNA matches TRBJ2-5 better. The CDR3 is 16 amino acids. The germline V gene has CDR1 DFQATT and CDR2 SNEGSKA (reference sequence). CDR3 residues: CSARVPVLDVGWTQYF. The CDR3 DNA follows: TGCAGTGCTAGAGTGCCGGTACTAGATGTCGGTTGGACCCAGTACTTC.

As concerns this clonotype: Since a much larger clone is just one base distant, this may be a read error. The chain carries TRBV5-1 and TRBJ2-6, with D unclear. Looked up from germline, CDR1 is SGHRS and CDR2 is YFSETQ. CDR3 length equals 15 residues. The DNA for the CDR3 is TGCGCCAGCAGATTGGACGGCTCTGGGGCCAACGTCCTGACTTTC. Its protein is CASRLDGSGANVLTF.

This clonotype was recorded a few times. The chain employs TRBV25-1 and TRBJ2-5; a weak D match, TRBD1 (6 bases). The length of the CDR3 is 17 residues. Trimming stripped 1 base from V and 1 base from J, with 16 bases between. Germline values: CDR1 MGHDK, CDR2 SYGVNS. This CDR3 is CASSEWGTPRLQETQYF. CDR3 coding DNA: TGTGCCAGCAGTGAATGGGGGACACCTAGGCTCCAAGAGACCCAGTACTTC. Supplemented by reference TRBV25-1 and TRBJ2-5, the full variable domain reads EADIYQTPRYLVIGTGKKITLECSQTMGHDKMYWYQQDPGMELHLIHYSYGVNSTEKGDLSSESTVSRIRTEHFPLTLESARPSHTSQYLCASSEWGTPRLQETQYFGPGTRLLVL.

This clonotype was picked up a small number of times. This chain links TRBV20-1 with TRBJ2-7; D may be TRBD2 (6 bases). From germline, CDR1 is DFQATT and CDR2 SNEGSKA (reference sequence). The CDR3 runs to 15 residues. V lost 1 base and J 4 bases, leaving 17 bases between the germline ends. CDR3 sequence reads: CSARGDSLGRYEQYF. CDR3 DNA: TGCAGTGCTAGAGGGGACTCCCTTGGACGTTACGAGCAGTACTTC.

The chain carries TRBV6-5 and TRBJ1-5; D remains ambiguous. V lost 4 bases and J 6 bases, leaving 13 bases between the germline ends. Per the germline V gene, CDR1 is MNHEY and CDR2 is SVGAGI. The CDR3 runs to 14 residues. The CDR3 region is CASSSYMGSQPQHF. Here the CDR3 DNA reads TGTGCCAGCAGTTCCTACATGGGGAGTCAGCCCCAGCATTTT.

This clonotype was counted a few times. This sequence joins TRBV7-2 and TRBJ2-7; D not certain. V lost 7 bases to trimming and J lost 4 bases, with 20 bases between them. The CDR3 length is 15 residues. In germline, CDR1 is SGHTA, CDR2 FQGNSA. Written as DNA, the CDR3 is TGTGCCAGCACCAGAGGAAGTGTGGGTTCTTACGAGCAGTACTTC. Its translation is CASTRGSVGSYEQYF.

The V gene is TRBV5-1, the J gene TRBJ2-7, with 11 bases identical to TRBD1. The junction had 9 bases not matched to a gene; V was cut back by 4 bases and J by 3 bases. CDR3 length equals 16 residues. Germline V gene data show CDR1 as SGHRS and CDR2 as YFSETQ. The CDR3 loop is CASSPGPGTGGYEQYF. The CDR3 DNA follows: TGCGCCAGCAGCCCCGGACCTGGGACAGGGGGCTACGAGCAGTACTTC.

Comment on this clonotype: One end of the junction varies from germline; a read error may be responsible. The J gene is TRBJ2-3, the V gene TRBV6-1; 8 nucleotides match TRBD2. Germline V gene lookup returns CDR1 MNHNS and CDR2 SASEGT. The CDR3 spans 15 residues. CDR3 in amino acids: CASSEDRRAGDAQYF. As DNA, the CDR3 is TGTGCCAGCAGTGAAGACAGGAGAGCGGGAGATGCGCAGTATTTT.

The CDR3 region is CASSLQGQSPLHF. The CDR3 DNA reads as TGTGCCAGCAGTTTACAGGGGCAATCACCCCTCCACTTT. The chain couples TRBV27 to TRBJ1-6, with a weak D call TRBD1 (6 bases). Between the trimmed V and J ends, which lost 2 bases and 10 bases, there was a span of 9 bases. The V gene's germline CDR1 is MNHEY and CDR2 SMNVEV (reference sequence). The CDR3 consists of 13 residues.

The gene calls are TRBV11-1 and TRBJ2-1, with no clear D. Trimming pared 5 bases from V and 5 bases from J, leaving 13 bases between. CDR3 length equals 14 residues. Germline assignment: CDR1 SGHAT and CDR2 FQDESV (reference sequence). CDR3 in amino acids: CASSPRVSNNEQFF. For the CDR3, the DNA is TGTGCCAGCAGCCCCCGGGTTTCTAACAATGAGCAGTTCTTC.

This clonotype was picked up a small number of times. J is TRBJ2-5 and V is TRBV5-1; D unclear. The CDR3 has 13 residues. V was trimmed by 0 bases and J by 6 bases, leaving 9 bases between them. The germline V gene has CDR1 SGHRS and CDR2 YFSETQ. CDR3 sequence (DNA): TGCGCCAGCAGCTTGGACGGAGCCAAGACCCAGTACTTC. Its protein product is CASSLDGAKTQYF.

The chain is built from TRBV12-3 or TRBV12-4 and TRBJ2-5; D tentatively fits TRBD1 or TRBD2 (5 bases each). The CDR3 covers 17 residues. The germline V and J ends were trimmed by 3 bases and 2 bases, with 19 bases remaining between them. Here the CDR3 reads CASSLALTGTLQETQYF. The CDR3 nucleotides read TGTGCCAGCAGTTTGGCCCTTACCGGGACGCTGCAAGAGACCCAGTACTTC.

The chain joins TRBV28 to TRBJ2-2, with D perhaps assigned TRBD1 or TRBD2 (6 bases each). V was trimmed by 8 bases and J by 9 bases, leaving 10 bases between them. The length of the CDR3 is 11 residues. The germline gives CDR1 MDHEN, CDR2 SYDVKM. CDR3 in DNA: TGTGCCAGCGGGGGGCCCCGGGAGCTGTTTTTT. Its translation: CASGGPRELFF.

This clonotype was seen more than once but under ten times. This chain links TRBV10-3 with TRBJ1-2; D is possibly TRBD1 (5 bases). The CDR3 has 13 residues. Looked up from germline, CDR1 is ENHRY and CDR2 is SYGVKD. The V end lost 10 bases, the J end lost 4 bases, and 16 bases lay between the germline ends. CDR3 residues: CATEPGPGYGYTF. CDR3 coding DNA: TGTGCCACCGAACCGGGGCCCGGCTATGGCTACACCTTC.

The gene calls are TRBV6-5 and TRBJ2-3, with D tentatively TRBD1 (6 bases). Germline assignment: CDR1 MNHEY and CDR2 SVGAGI. The CDR3 length is 15 residues. V gave up 5 bases and J gave up 4 bases, with 16 bases separating them. The CDR3: CASSLGTRGADTQYF. The CDR3 nucleotides read TGTGCCAGCAGTCTTGGGACCAGGGGAGCAGATACGCAGTATTTT.

The genes are TRBV7-9 and TRBJ2-4; TRBD1 aligns across 8 bases. The CDR3 has 14 residues. Trimming cost V 5 bases and J 9 bases; bases outside gene matches: 9. From germline, CDR1 is SEHNR and CDR2 FQNEAQ (reference sequence). The CDR3 region has the DNA TGTGCCAGCAGCAGACCAGCAGGGGGCCTCATTCAGTACTTC. This sequence encodes CASSRPAGGLIQYF.

This chain connects TRBV10-3 to TRBJ1-2; D ambiguous. Trimming took off 0 bases at V and 6 bases at J, with 2 bases between the two ends. Germline CDR1 ENHRY, CDR2 SYGVKD. CDR3 size: 11 residues. The CDR3 DNA reads as TGTGCCATCAGTGAGTCTCATGGCTACACCTTC. Residues: CAISESHGYTF.

V and J are TRBV7-9 and TRBJ2-3; the match to TRBD1 covers 8 bases. CDR3 length equals 16 residues. Germline V lookup: CDR1 SEHNR, CDR2 FQNEAQ (reference sequence). J was trimmed by 7 bases and V by 3 bases; bases with no gene match: 12. CDR3 nucleotide sequence: TGTGCCAGCAGCTTGGACGACAGGGGCAGCGATAATACGCAGTATTTT. Translation gives CASSLDDRGSDNTQYF.

J is TRBJ2-5 and V is TRBV4-2; D is perhaps TRBD2 (6 bases). The CDR3 sequence is 15 residues long. Germline CDR1 reads LGHNA; CDR2 reads YNFKEQ. V lost 2 bases, J lost 3 bases, and 13 bases lay in between. CDR3 sequence reads: CASSQSLAREETQYF. In DNA form, the CDR3 reads TGTGCCAGCAGCCAAAGTCTAGCGAGGGAAGAGACCCAGTACTTC.

The CDR3: CASRMSRDGSPYEQYF. CDR3 in DNA: TGTGCCAGCAGAATGAGCCGGGACGGCTCCCCCTACGAGCAGTACTTC. This chain links TRBV27 with TRBJ2-7, with D perhaps TRBD1 or TRBD2 (5 bases each). Per the germline V gene, CDR1 is MNHEY and CDR2 is SMNVEV (reference sequence). Trimming took 6 bases from V and 2 from J, leaving 20 bases between them. The CDR3 is made up of 16 amino acids.